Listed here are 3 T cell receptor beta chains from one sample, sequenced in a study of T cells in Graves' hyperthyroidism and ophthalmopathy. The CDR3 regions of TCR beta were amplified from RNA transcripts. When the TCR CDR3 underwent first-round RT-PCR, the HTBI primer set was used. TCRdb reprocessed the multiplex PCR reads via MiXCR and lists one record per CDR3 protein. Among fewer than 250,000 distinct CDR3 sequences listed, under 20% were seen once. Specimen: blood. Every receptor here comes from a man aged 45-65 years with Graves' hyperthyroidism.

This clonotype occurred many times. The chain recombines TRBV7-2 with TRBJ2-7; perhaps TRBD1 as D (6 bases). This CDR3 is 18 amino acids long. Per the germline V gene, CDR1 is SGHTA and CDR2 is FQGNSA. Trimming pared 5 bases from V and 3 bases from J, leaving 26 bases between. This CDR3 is CASSLRITYGQTNYEQYF. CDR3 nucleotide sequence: TGTGCCAGCAGCCTCCGTATAACATATGGACAGACGAACTACGAGCAGTACTTC.

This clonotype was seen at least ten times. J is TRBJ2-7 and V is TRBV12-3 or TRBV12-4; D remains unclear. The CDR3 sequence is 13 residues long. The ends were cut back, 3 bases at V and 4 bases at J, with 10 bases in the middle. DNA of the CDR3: TGTGCCAGCAGTTTGCTGCGGAATTACGAGCAGTACTTC. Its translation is CASSLLRNYEQYF.

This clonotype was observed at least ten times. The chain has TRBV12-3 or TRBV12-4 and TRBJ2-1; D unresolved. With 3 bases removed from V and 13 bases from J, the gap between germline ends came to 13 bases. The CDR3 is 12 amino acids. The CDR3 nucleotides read TGTGCCAGCAGTTTCCAACTACCTCTTCAGTTCTTC. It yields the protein CASSFQLPLQFF.